The rows below give T cell receptor beta chains drawn from one sample of a study of T cell clonotyping in hematopoietic cell transplantation. This table comes from immunoSEQ multiplex PCR, and its TCRdb copy is limited to in-frame clones, with some not included. The sample lists 27,000 or so clones; 60% to 80% were seen once. The specimen comprised peripheral blood mononuclear cells, sampled before stem cell transplant. These receptors all stem from a man aged 50 or older with myelodysplastic syndrome. Some clones in this sample may be carry-over from other donors' samples. Both conserved end residues are trimmed from each CDR3.

V gene	J gene	CDR3 protein
TRBV5-1	TRBJ1-1	ASSLTGPETEAF
TRBV25-1	TRBJ2-5	ASSTGETQY
TRBV2	TRBJ1-5	ASSATDLNQPQH
TRBV9	TRBJ2-5	ASSVGTSGRTVGETQY
TRBV5-6	TRBJ2-3	ASTTLGRVGTDTQY
TRBV4-3	TRBJ1-2	ASSQDRGVNYGYT
TRBV5-6	TRBJ1-1	ASSRQGLGENTEAF
TRBV30	TRBJ1-1	AWAGFGTEAF
TRBV2	TRBJ2-7	ASRGAGRYEQY
TRBV7-3	TRBJ1-6	ASSLGTSNSPLH
TRBV28	TRBJ1-2	ASSFGTGPYGYT
TRBV29-1	TRBJ1-5	SVGGGGQPQH
TRBV5-1	TRBJ2-7	AHRASGRDSDDEQY
TRBV4-2	TRBJ1-6	ASSQGAGGDAFSPLH
TRBV25-1	TRBJ2-1	ASSESGKRAPYNEQF
TRBV30	TRBJ1-2	AWSVRGTGGGYT
TRBV5-6	TRBJ2-7	ASSLGGGNEQY
TRBV5-1	TRBJ2-7	ASSPLGSYEQY
TRBV29-1	TRBJ1-2	SVEDTLQSNYGYT
TRBV4-2	TRBJ2-6	ASSPEGGSGANVLT
TRBV19	TRBJ1-1	ASTSQGGEGTEAF
TRBV30	TRBJ2-1	AWSGRYSYNEQF